Listed below are T cell receptor beta chains from one sample, sequenced in a study of patients and donors after allogeneic stem cell transplantation. Each CDR3 protein is one row after TCRdb ran MiXCR on the RT-PCR reads. The table has about 96,000 distinct CDR3 sequences, roughly 43% seen once. The sequencing input was blood, either unsorted or a sorted T cell fraction (not recorded which). These receptors all stem from a human donor who was either an allogeneic HSCT recipient or a stem cell or donor lymphocyte infusion donor (not recorded which). It is not recorded whose cells these are; they may come from a transplant donor. Both conserved end residues are part of each CDR3. The D gene is left open where the match is weak. Some rows have no size entry. The others give once, few or many, or a class for an expanded clone.

abundance,j_gene,d_gene,v_gene,CDR3nt,CDR3aa
once,TRBJ1-5,-,TRBV29-1,TGCAGCGTTGTCAGTCACAATCAGCCCCAGCATTTT,CSVVSHNQPQHF
few,TRBJ1-5,-,TRBV28,TGTGCCAGCAGTTTTAGGTCAGGGAATCAGCCCCAGCATTTT,CASSFRSGNQPQHF
-,TRBJ1-2,-,TRBV10-3,TGTGCCATCAGTGTGGGGAATGGCTACACCTTC,CAISVGNGYTF
few,TRBJ1-2,TRBD1,TRBV4-3,TGCGCCAGCAGCCAAGGGACAGGGGATCCTAACTATGGCTACACCTTC,CASSQGTGDPNYGYTF
-,TRBJ1-2,TRBD1,TRBV6-2/TRBV6-3,TGTGCCAGCAGCTACGACCGGGACAGGGCACGCTATGGCTACACCTTC,CASSYDRDRARYGYTF
-,TRBJ1-1,-,TRBV28,TGTGCCAGTGGAGACCTCTTCGGGAACACTGAAGCTTTCTTT,CASGDLFGNTEAFF
-,TRBJ2-7,-,TRBV5-5,TGTGCCAGCAGCTTCCCTACGACCTCCTACGAGCAGTACTTC,CASSFPTTSYEQYF
-,TRBJ2-2,TRBD1,TRBV7-9,TGTGCCAGCAGCCCAGACAGGGGGCGAGCGAACACCGGGGAGCTGTTTTTT,CASSPDRGRANTGELFF
-,TRBJ1-3,-,TRBV28,TGTGCCAGCAGTTTAACCCTCACGTTGGCTTACTCTGGAAACACCATATATTTT,CASSLTLTLAYSGNTIYF
few,TRBJ1-2,-,TRBV7-9,TGTGCCAGCAGCTTACCCCGAGAGGACGCTCCTGACTATGGCTACACCTTC,CASSLPREDAPDYGYTF
few,TRBJ1-5,TRBD1,TRBV20-1,TGCAGTGCTAGTCTTCCCGGGACAGTAAGCAATCAGCCCCAGCATTTT,CSASLPGTVSNQPQHF
few,TRBJ2-1,TRBD2,TRBV12-3/TRBV12-4,TGTGCCAGCAGTTTGAGGGGACTACGACTACACAATGAGCAGTTCTTC,CASSLRGLRLHNEQFF
few,TRBJ1-2,-,TRBV29-1,TGCAGCGTTGATGGGCCCGGAGCCTATGGCTACACCTTC,CSVDGPGAYGYTF
-,TRBJ2-2,-,TRBV29-1,TGCAGCGTTGGATTCGGTGACTCTTGGGGCGGGGAGCTGTTTTTT,CSVGFGDSWGGELFF
few,TRBJ1-5,TRBD1,TRBV6-2/TRBV6-3,TGTGCCAGCAGCTATGGACAGGGGTGGCAGCCCCAGCATTTT,CASSYGQGWQPQHF
-,TRBJ1-4,-,TRBV20-1,TGCAGTGCTATTCGGGACAAGTTTTTT,CSAIRDKFF
-,TRBJ1-1,-,TRBV18,TGTGCCAGCAGTCGGACAGAGAACACTGAAGCTTTCTTT,CASSRTENTEAFF
-,TRBJ1-4,-,TRBV3-1,TGTGCCAGCAGCCAGGAGGGGGTTCCTAATGAAAAACTGTTTTTT,CASSQEGVPNEKLFF
-,TRBJ2-7,TRBD1,TRBV4-3,TGCGCCAGCAGCCCAGGACAGGGCCACTACGAGCAGTACTTC,CASSPGQGHYEQYF
once,TRBJ1-2,TRBD1,TRBV7-9,TGTGCCAGCAGCTTACAGGGGGGCAGCTATGGCTACACCTTC,CASSLQGGSYGYTF
-,TRBJ1-5,-,TRBV7-9,TGTGCCAGCAGCTTAGGGTCCGGTAGCAATCAGCCCCAGCATTTT,CASSLGSGSNQPQHF
-,TRBJ1-1,TRBD1,TRBV5-6,TGTGCCAGCAGCTCCGATAAAAGGACAGGGGATACAACTGAAGCTTTCTTT,CASSSDKRTGDTTEAFF
-,TRBJ1-2,-,TRBV12-3/TRBV12-4,TGTGCCAGCAGTACTAGCTACTCAGGGGCGGGCGATGGCTACACCTTC,CASSTSYSGAGDGYTF
few,TRBJ1-2,TRBD1,TRBV29-1,TGCAGCGGGACAGGGGCCTATGGCTACACCTTC,CSGTGAYGYTF
-,TRBJ1-1,-,TRBV6-5,TGTGCCAGCAGTTACGACGCCGGGTTGAACACTGAAGCTTTCTTT,CASSYDAGLNTEAFF
-,TRBJ2-3,-,TRBV27,TGTGCCAGCTGGGGCTCAGATACGCAGTATTTT,CASWGSDTQYF
-,TRBJ1-1,-,TRBV7-8,TGTGCCAGCAGCTTAGAAATGAGAATTACCGGCACTGAAGCTTTCTTT,CASSLEMRITGTEAFF
-,TRBJ1-5,TRBD1,TRBV27,TGTGCCAGCAGTTCCACAGGGGGAGGGAATCAGCCCCAGCATTTT,CASSSTGGGNQPQHF
-,TRBJ1-2,TRBD1,TRBV13,TGTGCCAGCAGAGGACAGGGGAACTATGGCTACACCTTC,CASRGQGNYGYTF
-,TRBJ1-2,TRBD1,TRBV10-3,TGTGCCATCACAGGGGGAGATGGCTACACCTTC,CAITGGDGYTF
few,TRBJ1-1,TRBD1,TRBV2,TGTGCCAGCGAGGGACAGGGTAAGAACACTGAAGCTTTCTTT,CASEGQGKNTEAFF
few,TRBJ1-1,-,TRBV7-2,TGTGCCAGCAGCTATCTTCCGGGGCCCACTGAAGCTTTCTTT,CASSYLPGPTEAFF
-,TRBJ2-7,-,TRBV4-3,TGCGCCAGCAGCCAGGACCACGGATACACAACCTACGAGCAGTACTTC,CASSQDHGYTTYEQYF
few,TRBJ1-5,-,TRBV7-9,TGTGCCAGCACCGCGGCGGAAAATCATCAGCCCCAGCATTTT,CASTAAENHQPQHF
medium-sized,TRBJ2-1,TRBD2,TRBV7-7,TGTGCTAGCAGCCCAGGACTAGCGGGAGGGCATGAGCAGTTCTTC,CASSPGLAGGHEQFF
few,TRBJ1-6,-,TRBV20-1,TGCAGTGCTAGAGATCTTAGGTCACCCCTCCACTTT,CSARDLRSPLHF